Below, one T cell receptor beta chain is given with its context. This clonotype was observed a few times. What this receptor recognizes is not known. Base qualities are not recorded, but no much larger clone differs from it by a single base. According to the germline V gene (reference sequence), CDR1 reads LNHDA and CDR2 reads SQIVND. V lost 3 bases and J lost 2 bases; the stretch between them is 8 bases long. Inclusive of the bounding cysteine and phenylalanine, the CDR3 is 15 residues long. Only CDR3 DNA is held: 45 bases, read in frame from base 1. The data originate from a study of vaccination and CD4 T cells after COVID-19 (dated by TCRdb to 2022 to 2024). Background on the whole study: Convalescent patients had a positive SARS-CoV-2 result on nasal swab PCR, and of these patients, nine had mild disease and one had severe disease. Six males and four females were included in the convalescent cohort, with two Hispanic individuals, seven Caucasians, two Asians and one multiracial person represented. Each participant got two doses of either the Pfizer-BioNTech BNT162b2 vaccine (n=8) or the Moderna mRNA-1273 vaccine (n=2). Post-COVID blood samples were collected from convalescent patients a median of around 96 days after diagnosis, with a range of about 35 to 180 days. Post-vaccine blood samples were taken a median of around 77 days after the second vaccine dose, with a range of 14 to 241 days. For stimulating the cultures, overlapping spike peptide pools were used, derived from SARS-CoV-2 as well as from the common cold coronaviruses HCoV-NL63, HCoV-OC43 and HCoV-229E. As controls, cultures received a CEFX viral epitope pool (the positive control), an HIV-1 Nef peptide pool (the negative control), or no peptide at all. The spike-specific CD4+ TCR repertoire was compared before and after mRNA vaccination in 10 COVID-19 convalescent patients and a handful of infection-naive healthy vaccine recipients. General conclusions and limits of the study: In convalescent patients, a median 86.3% of post-vaccine SARS-CoV-2-reactive clones were detected only after vaccination, and vaccine-specific priming was suggested by this finding. Of the vaccine-specific clones found in convalescent patients, nearly all (304 of 307) were mono-reactive for SARS-CoV-2 spike instead of being cross-reactive with common cold coronaviruses. The study included relatively few convalescent patients and did not analyze early timepoints after natural infection. The median number of SARS-CoV-2-reactive clonotypes rose from fewer than 25 after infection to roughly 40 after vaccination, but the change was not significant.

Libraries were built with PCR. DNA from cultured CD4+ T cells underwent TCR sequencing with the Oncomine TCR Beta short-read assay at the Johns Hopkins FTIC core. The QIAamp micro DNA kit was used to extract genomic DNA from the cultured CD4+ T cells. Oncomine TCR Beta libraries made from cultured CD4+ T cells were pooled using unique dual indexes and sequenced on an Illumina iSeq 100. Turning to the authors' computational methods: Non-productive sequences were filtered out, and CDR3s that did not start with C, did not end with F or W, or were shorter than 7 amino acids were discarded. The MANAFEST web application was used to identify antigen-specific clonotypes by comparing peptide-stimulated wells against reference wells and other culture wells. An FDR below 0.05, an odds ratio above 5, and a productive frequency above 0.1% in at least two of three replicate wells were required for clones to be considered positive. Cross-reactive clonotypes were defined as significantly expanded in both SARS-CoV-2 spike wells and at least one common cold coronavirus spike condition. CDR3 homology was assessed with Levenshtein distances (stringdist) and unrooted phylogenetic trees (ape) in R version 3.6.1. TCRdb itself trimmed the public reads at Q25 with fastp, ran MiXCR and retained productive beta chains. Each CDR3 protein appears once, grouped with its most common genes and DNA. These V and J calls rely on TCRdb rather than the paper's analysis. Recorded for this sample are approximately 13,000 distinct CDR3 sequences; around 35% of them occurred a single time. Around 19% of the sample belongs to the ten largest clones.

Interpreted using the paper, the treatment or condition label stands for: approximately nine-day PBMC culture with coronavirus spike peptide pools or control peptides (ViraFEST assay). To expand antigen-specific T cells with peptide pools and then pick out the expanded clonotypes through TCR sequencing, the study relied on the ViraFEST assay. The positive SARS-CoV-2 PCR tests of the convalescent patients were dated from March to December 2020, before the Alpha, Beta and Delta variants emerged in the United States. Each well held roughly 2 million PBMCs cultured in IMDM containing approximately 5% human AB serum and 9 to 10 IU/ml IL-2, with 8.5 to 10 ug/ml peptide pools added. On days 3 and 7, half of the culture medium was replaced with fresh IL-2-containing medium. Once the cells had been in culture for about 10 days, the EasySep CD4+ T cell isolation kit was used to isolate CD4+ T cells by negative selection. Ficoll-Paque Plus gradient centrifugation was used to isolate PBMCs from whole blood, and the isolated PBMCs were then either used fresh or cryopreserved at -140C. Triplicate wells were generally used for each culture condition.

The chain was built from TRBV19 and TRBJ2-6, with the D gene not clear enough to name. The sequence came from a human donor with COVID-19. Sequencing was done on a sample of cultured CD4+ T cells from blood. The bases are TGTGCCAGTAGTATCCGAGGAGCTGGGGCCAACGTCCTGACTTTC. The encoded protein is CASSIRGAGANVLTF.